The T cell receptor beta chain under discussion was sequenced for a study of blood T cell repertoires in COVID-19. Here immunoSEQ multiplex PCR was the method, and the copy in TCRdb shows in-frame clones only, minus some. The sample includes about 270,000 clones, 84% of them seen just once. Germline values: CDR1 SGHRS, CDR2 YFSETQ. V was cut by 4 bases and J by 7 bases, with 8 bases left in between. The CDR3 extends over 11 amino acids. The chain links TRBV5-1 to TRBJ2-5, with TRBD2 as a possible D gene (6 bases). The sequence derives from a human donor in a cohort sampled during active COVID-19. Sequencing was done on a sample of peripheral blood. The CDR3 spells CASSPGGTQYF. The CDR3 DNA reads as TGCGCCAGCAGCCCCGGGGGGACCCAGTACTTC.